The present T cell receptor (beta chain) was sequenced within a study of vaccination and CD4 T cells after COVID-19. In the case of this clonotype: Its antigen is as yet unknown.

An Oncomine TCR Beta short-read assay was used to sequence the DNA from cultured CD4+ T cells. TCRdb reprocessed the PCR reads via MiXCR and lists one record per CDR3 protein. The sample shows approximately 20,000 distinct CDR3 sequences, 45% to 50% of them seen only once. CDR3 length: 15 residues. Per the germline V gene, CDR1 is KGHSH and CDR2 is LQKENI. V gave up 2 bases and J gave up 4 bases, with 14 bases separating them. Treatment specified: 10-day PBMC culture with coronavirus spike peptide pools or control peptides (ViraFEST assay). Antigen-specific T cell expansion with peptide pools preceded TCR sequencing in the ViraFEST approach. Findings and limits, study-wide: Spike mono-reactivity applied to 304 of 307 vaccine-specific clones detected in convalescent patients.

The sequenced sample was CD4+ T cells from blood, cultured in vitro. The V gene is TRBV18, the J gene TRBJ1-2; D might be TRBD1 (5 bases). The origin of this receptor is a human donor who had recovered from COVID-19. The DNA of the CDR3 is TGTGCCAGCTCACCATCTGGCGGGGCCCTCTATGGCTACACCTTC. It specifies CASSPSGGALYGYTF. Together with reference TRBV18 and TRBJ1-2, the CDR3 gives the full variable domain: NAGVMQNPRHLVRRRGQEARLRCSPMKGHSHVYWYRQLPEEGLKFMVYLQKENIIDESGMPKERFSAEFPKEGPSILRIQQVVRGDSAAYFCASSPSGGALYGYTFGSGTRLTVV.